This T cell receptor (beta chain) was sequenced in a study of blood T cell repertoires in COVID-19. Study as a whole: Sites in the United States, Italy and Spain provided acute and convalescent COVID-19 samples. PBMCs, B-cell-depleted T cells, or T cells were the source of the cDNA or gDNA that made up the material.

The CDR3 loop spans 13 amino acids. CDR1 SGHNT and CDR2 YENEEA come from the germline V gene. The V end lost 2 bases, the J end lost 9 bases, and 11 bases lay between the germline ends. Authors' processing steps: Counts of nucleated cells, estimated from reference gene primer amplification, were obtained. The table came from immunoSEQ multiplex PCR; TCRdb's copy has only in-frame clones and leaves some out. Clonal size and the V and J genes are those of that table, whereas D and trimming came from the DNA. The sample has some 200,000 clones, approximately 85% seen once. The genes are TRBV11-3 and TRBJ2-1, with D possibly being TRBD2 (5 bases). The material sequenced was peripheral blood. The receptor comes from a man aged 50-60 years who had recovered from COVID-19. CDR3 sequence reads: CASSLRNRGEQFF. In DNA, the CDR3 is TGTGCCAGCAGCTTAAGAAATCGGGGTGAGCAGTTCTTC.